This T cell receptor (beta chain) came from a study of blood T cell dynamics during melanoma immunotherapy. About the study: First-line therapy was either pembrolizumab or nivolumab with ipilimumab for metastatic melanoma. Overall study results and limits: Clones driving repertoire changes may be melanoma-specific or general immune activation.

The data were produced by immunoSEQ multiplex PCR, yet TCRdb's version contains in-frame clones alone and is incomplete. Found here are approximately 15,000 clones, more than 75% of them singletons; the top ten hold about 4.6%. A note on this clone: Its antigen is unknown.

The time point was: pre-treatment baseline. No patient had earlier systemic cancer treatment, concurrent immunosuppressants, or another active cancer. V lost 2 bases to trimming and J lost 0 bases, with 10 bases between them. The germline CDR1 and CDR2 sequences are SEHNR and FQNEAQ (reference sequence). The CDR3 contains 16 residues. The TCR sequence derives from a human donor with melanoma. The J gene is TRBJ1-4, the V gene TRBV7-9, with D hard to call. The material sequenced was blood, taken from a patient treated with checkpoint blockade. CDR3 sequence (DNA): TGTGCCAGCAGCTTATCCCTGAGGGCAACTAATGAAAAACTGTTTTTT. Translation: CASSLSLRATNEKLFF.